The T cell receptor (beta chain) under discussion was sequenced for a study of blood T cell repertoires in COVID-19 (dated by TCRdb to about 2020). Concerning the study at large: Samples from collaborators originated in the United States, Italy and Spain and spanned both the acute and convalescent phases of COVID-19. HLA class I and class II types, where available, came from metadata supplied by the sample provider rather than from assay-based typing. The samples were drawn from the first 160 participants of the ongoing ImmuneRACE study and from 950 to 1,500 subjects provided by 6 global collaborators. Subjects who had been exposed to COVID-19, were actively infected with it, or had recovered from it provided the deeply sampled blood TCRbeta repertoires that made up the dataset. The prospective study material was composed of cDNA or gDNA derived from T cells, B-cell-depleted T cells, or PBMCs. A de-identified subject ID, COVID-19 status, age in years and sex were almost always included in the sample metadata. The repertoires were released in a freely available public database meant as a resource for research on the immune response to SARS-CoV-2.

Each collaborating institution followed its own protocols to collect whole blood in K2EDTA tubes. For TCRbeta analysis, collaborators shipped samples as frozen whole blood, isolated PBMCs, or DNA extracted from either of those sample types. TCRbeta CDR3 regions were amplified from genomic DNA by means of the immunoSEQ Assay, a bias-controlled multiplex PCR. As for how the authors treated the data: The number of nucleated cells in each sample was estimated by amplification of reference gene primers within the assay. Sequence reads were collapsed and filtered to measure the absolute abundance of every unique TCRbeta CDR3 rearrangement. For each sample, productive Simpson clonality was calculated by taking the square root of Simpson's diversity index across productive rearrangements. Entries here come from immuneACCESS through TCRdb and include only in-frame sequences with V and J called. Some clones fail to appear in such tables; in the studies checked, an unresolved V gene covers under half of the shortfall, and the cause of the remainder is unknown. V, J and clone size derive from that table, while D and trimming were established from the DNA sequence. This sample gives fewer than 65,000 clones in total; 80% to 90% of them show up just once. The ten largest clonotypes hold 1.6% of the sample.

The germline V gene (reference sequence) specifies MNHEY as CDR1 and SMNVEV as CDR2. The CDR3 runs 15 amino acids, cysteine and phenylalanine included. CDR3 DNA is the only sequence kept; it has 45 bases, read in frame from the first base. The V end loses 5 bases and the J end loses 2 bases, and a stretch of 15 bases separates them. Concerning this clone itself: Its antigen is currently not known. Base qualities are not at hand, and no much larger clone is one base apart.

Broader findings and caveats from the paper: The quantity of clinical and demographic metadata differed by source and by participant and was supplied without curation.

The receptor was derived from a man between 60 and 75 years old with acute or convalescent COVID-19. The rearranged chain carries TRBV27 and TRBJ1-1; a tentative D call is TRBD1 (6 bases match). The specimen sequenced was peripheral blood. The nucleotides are TGTGCCAGCAGTCCCCGGGGACAAGTTAACACTGAAGCTTTCTTT. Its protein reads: CASSPRGQVNTEAFF.